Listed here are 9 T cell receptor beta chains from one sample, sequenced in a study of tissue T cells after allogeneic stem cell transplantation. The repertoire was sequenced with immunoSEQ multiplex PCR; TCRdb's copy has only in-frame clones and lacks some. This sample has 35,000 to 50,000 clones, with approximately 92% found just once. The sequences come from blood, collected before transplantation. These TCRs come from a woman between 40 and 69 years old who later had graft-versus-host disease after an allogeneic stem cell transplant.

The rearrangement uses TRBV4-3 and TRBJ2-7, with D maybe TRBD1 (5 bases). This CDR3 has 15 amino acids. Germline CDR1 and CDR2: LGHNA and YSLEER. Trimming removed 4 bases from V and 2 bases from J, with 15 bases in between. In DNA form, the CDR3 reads TGCGCCAGCAGCCTAGGGGTCGCCATCGCCTACGAGCAGTACTTC. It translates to CASSLGVAIAYEQYF.

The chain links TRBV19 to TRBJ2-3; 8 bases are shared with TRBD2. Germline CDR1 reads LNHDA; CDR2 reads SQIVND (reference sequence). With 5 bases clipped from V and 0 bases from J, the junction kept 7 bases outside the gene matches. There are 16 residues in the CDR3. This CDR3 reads CASSFSVAGSTDTQYF. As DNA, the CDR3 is TGTGCCAGTAGTTTCTCAGTAGCGGGGAGCACAGATACGCAGTATTTT.

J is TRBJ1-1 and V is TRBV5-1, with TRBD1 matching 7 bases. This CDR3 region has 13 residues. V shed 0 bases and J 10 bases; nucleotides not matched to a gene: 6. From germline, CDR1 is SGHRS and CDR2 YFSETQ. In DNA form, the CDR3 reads TGCGCCAGCAGCTTGGACTACAGGGGTACAGCTTTCTTT. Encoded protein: CASSLDYRGTAFF.

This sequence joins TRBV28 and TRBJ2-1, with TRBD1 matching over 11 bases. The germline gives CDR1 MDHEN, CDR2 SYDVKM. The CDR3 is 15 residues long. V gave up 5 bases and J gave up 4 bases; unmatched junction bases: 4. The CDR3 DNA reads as TGTGCCAGCAGTCGCGGGACAGGGGGATACAATGAGCAGTTCTTC. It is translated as CASSRGTGGYNEQFF.

The CDR3 coding sequence is TGTGCCAGCAGCCAAGAATCTAGCGGGCGAAGAGAGACCCAGTACTTC. Amino acids: CASSQESSGRRETQYF. The chain combines TRBV3-1 (or the pseudogene TRBV3-2) with TRBJ2-5; 8 nucleotides agree with TRBD2. With V trimmed by 0 bases and J by 4 bases, 7 bases remained unmatched. Germline V gene sequence: CDR1 LGHDT, CDR2 YNNKEL (reference sequence). CDR3 length: 16 amino acids.

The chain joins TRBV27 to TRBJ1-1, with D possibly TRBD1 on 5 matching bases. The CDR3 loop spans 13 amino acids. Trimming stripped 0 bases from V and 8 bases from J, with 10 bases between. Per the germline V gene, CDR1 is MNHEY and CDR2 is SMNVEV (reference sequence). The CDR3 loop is CASSLSQRTEAFF. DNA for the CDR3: TGTGCCAGCAGTTTATCTCAGCGGACAGAAGCTTTCTTT.

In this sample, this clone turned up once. The CDR3 loop is CATSDLPRDYNEQFF. CDR3 nucleotides: TGTGCCACCAGTGATTTGCCTAGGGACTACAATGAGCAGTTCTTC. J is TRBJ2-1 and V is TRBV24-1; no definite D call. Germline lookup yields CDR1 KGHDR and CDR2 SFDVKD. The V gene lost 0 bases and the J gene lost 3 bases, with 8 bases spanning the gap. This CDR3 is built from 15 residues.

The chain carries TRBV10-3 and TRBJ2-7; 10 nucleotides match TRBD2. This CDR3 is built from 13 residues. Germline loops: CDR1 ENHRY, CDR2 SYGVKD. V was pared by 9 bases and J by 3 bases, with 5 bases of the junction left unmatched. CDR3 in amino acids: CAINLAGGYEQYF. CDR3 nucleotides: TGTGCCATTAACTTAGCGGGAGGCTACGAGCAGTACTTC.

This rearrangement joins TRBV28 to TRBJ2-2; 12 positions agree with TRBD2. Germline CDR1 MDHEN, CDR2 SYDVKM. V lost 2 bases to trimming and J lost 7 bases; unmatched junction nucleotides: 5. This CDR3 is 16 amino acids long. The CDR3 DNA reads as TGTGCCAGCAGTTTAGGACTAGCGGGATACGGCGGGGAGCTGTTTTTT. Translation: CASSLGLAGYGGELFF.